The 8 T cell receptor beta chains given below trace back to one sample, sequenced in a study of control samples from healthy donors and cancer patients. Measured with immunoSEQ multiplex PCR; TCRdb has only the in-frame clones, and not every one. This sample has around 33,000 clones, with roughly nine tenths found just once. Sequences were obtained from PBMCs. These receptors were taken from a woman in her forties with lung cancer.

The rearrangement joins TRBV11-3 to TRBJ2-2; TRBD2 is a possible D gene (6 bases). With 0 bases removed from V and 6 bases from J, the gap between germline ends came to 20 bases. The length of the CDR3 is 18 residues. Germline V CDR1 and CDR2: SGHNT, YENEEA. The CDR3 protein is CASSLDGTRADSAGELFF. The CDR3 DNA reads TGTGCCAGCAGCTTAGATGGGACTCGAGCCGATTCGGCCGGGGAGCTGTTTTTT.

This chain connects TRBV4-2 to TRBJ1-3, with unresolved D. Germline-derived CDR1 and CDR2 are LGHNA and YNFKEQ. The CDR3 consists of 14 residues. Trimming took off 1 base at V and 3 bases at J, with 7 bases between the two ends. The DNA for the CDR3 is TGTGCCAGCAGCCAAGGGACTCTTGGAAACACCATATATTTT. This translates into CASSQGTLGNTIYF.

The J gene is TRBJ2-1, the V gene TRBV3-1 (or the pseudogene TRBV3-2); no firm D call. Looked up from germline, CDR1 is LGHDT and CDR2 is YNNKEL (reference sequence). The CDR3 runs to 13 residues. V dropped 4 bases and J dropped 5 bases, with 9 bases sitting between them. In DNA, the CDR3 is TGTGCCAGCAGCCTGTCCCAAAACAATGAGCAGTTCTTC. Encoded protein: CASSLSQNNEQFF.

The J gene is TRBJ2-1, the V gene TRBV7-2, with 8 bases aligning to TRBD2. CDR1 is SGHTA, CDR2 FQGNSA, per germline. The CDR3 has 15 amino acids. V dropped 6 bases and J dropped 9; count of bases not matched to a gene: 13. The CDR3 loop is CASSYSSGDLGEQFF. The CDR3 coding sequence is TGTGCCAGCAGTTATAGTAGCGGGGATTTAGGTGAGCAGTTCTTC.

CDR3 sequence (DNA): TGCGCCAGCAGCAAAGATCGGGGCAATAATGAAAAACTGTTTTTT. Translation: CASSKDRGNNEKLFF. V and J are TRBV5-1 and TRBJ1-4, with D perhaps matching TRBD1 (5 bases). Germline V gene lookup returns CDR1 SGHRS and CDR2 YFSETQ. This CDR3 has 15 residues. Trimming removed 4 bases from V and 4 bases from J, with 14 bases in between.

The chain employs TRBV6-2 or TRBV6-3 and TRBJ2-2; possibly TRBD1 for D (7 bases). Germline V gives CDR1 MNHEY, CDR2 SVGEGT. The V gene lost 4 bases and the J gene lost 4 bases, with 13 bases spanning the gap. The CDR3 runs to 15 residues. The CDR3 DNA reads TGTGCCAGCAGTTCGGAGGGGGCAAGCACCGGGGAGCTGTTTTTT. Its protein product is CASSSEGASTGELFF.

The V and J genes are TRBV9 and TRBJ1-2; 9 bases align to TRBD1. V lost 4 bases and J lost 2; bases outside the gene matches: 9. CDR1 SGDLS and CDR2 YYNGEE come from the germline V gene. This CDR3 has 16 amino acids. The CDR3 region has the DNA TGTGCCAGCAGCCCGCATGGGGGACAGGGAAACTATGGCTACACCTTC. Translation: CASSPHGGQGNYGYTF.

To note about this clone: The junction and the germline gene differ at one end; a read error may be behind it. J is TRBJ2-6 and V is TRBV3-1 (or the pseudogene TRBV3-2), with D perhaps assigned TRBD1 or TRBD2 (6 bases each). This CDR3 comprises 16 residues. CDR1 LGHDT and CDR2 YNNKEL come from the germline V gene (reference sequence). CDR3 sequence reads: CASSLPGAGGANVLTF. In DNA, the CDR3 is TGTGCCAGCAGCCTCCCGGGGGCGGGCGGGGCAAACGTCCTGACTTTC.